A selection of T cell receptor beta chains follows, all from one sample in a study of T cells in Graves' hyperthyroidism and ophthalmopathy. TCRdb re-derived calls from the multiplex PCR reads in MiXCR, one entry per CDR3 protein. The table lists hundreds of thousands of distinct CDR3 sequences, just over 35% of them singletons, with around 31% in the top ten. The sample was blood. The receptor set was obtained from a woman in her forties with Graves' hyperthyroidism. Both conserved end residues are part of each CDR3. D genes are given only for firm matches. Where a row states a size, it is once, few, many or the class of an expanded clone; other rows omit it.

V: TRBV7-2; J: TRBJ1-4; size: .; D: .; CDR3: CASSWAVQEKLFF; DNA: TGTGCCAGCAGCTGGGCAGTCCAAGAGAAACTGTTTTTT
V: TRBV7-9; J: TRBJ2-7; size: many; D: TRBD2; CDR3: CASSSIRTSGSTYEQYF; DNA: TGTGCCAGCAGCTCAATAAGGACTAGCGGGAGTACCTACGAGCAGTACTTC
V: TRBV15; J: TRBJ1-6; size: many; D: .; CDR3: CATSSRSSPLHF; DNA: TGTGCCACCAGCAGCCGATCATCACCCCTCCACTTT
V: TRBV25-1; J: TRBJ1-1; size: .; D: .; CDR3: CASSSLTGGNTEAFF; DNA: TGTGCCAGCAGTTCTTTGACAGGAGGGAACACTGAAGCTTTCTTT
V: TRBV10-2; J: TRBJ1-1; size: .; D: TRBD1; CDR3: CASSQERGRGAEAFF; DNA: TGCGCCAGCAGCCAAGAGCGGGGCAGGGGGGCTGAAGCTTTCTTT
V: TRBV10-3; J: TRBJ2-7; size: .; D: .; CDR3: CAIRPEGAIDEQYF; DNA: TGTGCCATCAGGCCGGAGGGGGCAATTGACGAGCAGTACTTC
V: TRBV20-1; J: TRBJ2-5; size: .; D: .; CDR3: CSARGHPALQETQYF; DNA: TGCAGTGCTAGAGGCCACCCGGCCCTGCAAGAGACCCAGTACTTC
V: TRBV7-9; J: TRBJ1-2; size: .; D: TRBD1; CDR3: CASSQDLQGVPGYTF; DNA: TGTGCCAGCAGCCAAGATCTGCAGGGGGTCCCTGGCTACACCTTC
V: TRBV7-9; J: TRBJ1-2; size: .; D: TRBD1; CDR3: CASRLFSGGSYGYTF; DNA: TGTGCCAGCAGACTGTTCTCAGGGGGCAGCTATGGCTACACCTTC
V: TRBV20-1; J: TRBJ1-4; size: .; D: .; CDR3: CSARSLSGEKLFF; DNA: TGCAGTGCTAGATCGCTGAGTGGTGAAAAACTGTTTTTT
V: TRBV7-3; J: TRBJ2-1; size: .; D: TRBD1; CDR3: CASSTGTGESYNEQFF; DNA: TGTGCCAGCAGCACCGGGACAGGGGAGTCCTACAATGAGCAGTTCTTC
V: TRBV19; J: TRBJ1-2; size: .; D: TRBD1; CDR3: CASSIGTGGAYGYTF; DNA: TGTGCCAGTAGTATTGGGACAGGGGGCGCCTATGGCTACACCTTC
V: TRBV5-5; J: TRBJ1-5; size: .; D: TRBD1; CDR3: CASSQGQTRNQPQHF; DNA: TGTGCCAGCAGCCAGGGACAGACGAGAAATCAGCCCCAGCATTTT
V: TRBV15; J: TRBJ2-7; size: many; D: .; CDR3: CATSRDRDGYEQYF; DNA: TGTGCCACCAGCAGAGACAGGGACGGGTACGAGCAGTACTTC
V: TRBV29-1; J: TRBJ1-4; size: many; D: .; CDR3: CSVGDEKLFF; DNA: TGCAGCGTTGGGGATGAAAAACTGTTTTTT
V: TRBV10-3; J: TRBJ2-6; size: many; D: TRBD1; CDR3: CAISDPGQGFSGANVLTF; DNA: TGTGCCATCAGTGACCCGGGACAGGGGTTCTCTGGGGCCAACGTCCTGACTTTC
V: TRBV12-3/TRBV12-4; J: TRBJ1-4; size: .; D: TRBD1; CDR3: CASSQGALTNEKLFF; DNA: TGTGCCAGCAGTCAGGGGGCGTTGACTAATGAAAAACTGTTTTTT
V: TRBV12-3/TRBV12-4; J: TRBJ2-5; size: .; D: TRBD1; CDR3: CASKPGQGWTQYF; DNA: TGTGCCAGCAAACCGGGACAGGGATGGACCCAGTACTTC
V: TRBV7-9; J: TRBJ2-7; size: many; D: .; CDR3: CASSLEESYEQYF; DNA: TGTGCCAGCAGCTTAGAGGAAAGCTACGAGCAGTACTTC
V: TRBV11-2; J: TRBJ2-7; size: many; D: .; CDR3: CASSPGSSTYEQYF; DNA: TGTGCCAGCAGCCCTGGGTCGTCTACCTACGAGCAGTACTTC
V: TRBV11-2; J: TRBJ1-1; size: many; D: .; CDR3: CASSVPRRDTEAFF; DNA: TGTGCCAGCAGCGTTCCGCGCAGGGACACTGAAGCTTTCTTT
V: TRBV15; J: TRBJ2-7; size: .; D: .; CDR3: CATSSYSNRYEQYF; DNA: TGTGCCACCAGCAGTTATTCTAACCGGTACGAGCAGTACTTC